These 20 T cell receptor beta chains originate from one sample sequenced in a study of cytomegalovirus exposure and HLA in healthy donors. Primers for the PCR totalled 60 Vbeta and 13 Jbeta. TCRdb's table, derived via immunoSEQ multiplex PCR, lists solely in-frame clones and lacks some. Found here are some 150,000 clones, about 80% of them singletons; the top ten hold over 1%. The sequencing sample was made of PBMCs. The receptors come from a woman aged 45-59 years in good health and CMV-seronegative.

The sample holds one count of this clone. The genes are TRBV6-6 and TRBJ1-3; D unresolved. Trimming took off 8 bases at V and 0 bases at J, with 8 bases between the two ends. The germline CDR1 and CDR2 sequences are MNHNY and SVGAGI (reference sequence). The CDR3 is made up of 13 amino acids. CDR3 sequence reads: CASGQDSGNTIYF. The CDR3 coding sequence is TGTGCCAGCGGTCAGGACTCTGGAAACACCATATATTTT.

The J gene is TRBJ2-7, the V gene TRBV5-4, with a possible D match to TRBD1 (5 bases). CDR1 is SGHNT and CDR2 is YYREEE in the germline V gene (reference sequence). The ends were cut back, 1 base at V and 3 bases at J, with 8 bases in the middle. This CDR3 contains 13 residues. The CDR3 spells CASSLQGYYEQYF. The CDR3 region has the DNA TGTGCCAGCAGCTTGCAGGGTTACTACGAGCAGTACTTC. The whole variable domain, filled in from reference TRBV5-4 and TRBJ2-7, reads ETGVTQSPTHLIKTRGQQVTLRCSSQSGHNTVSWYQQALGQGPQFIFQYYREEENGRGNFPPRFSGLQFPNYSSELNVNALELDDSALYLCASSLQGYYEQYFGPGTRLTVT.

The count of this clone is one. The chain employs TRBV11-3 and TRBJ2-1; 11 bases match TRBD2. The CDR3 is 17 amino acids. J was trimmed by 5 bases and V by 3 bases; bases with no gene match: 9. Per germline, CDR1 SGHNT and CDR2 YENEEA. CDR3 DNA: TGTGCCAGCAGCTTGGCTAGCGGGGGGTTAGTTGACAATGAGCAGTTCTTC. Protein sequence: CASSLASGGLVDNEQFF.

The chain has TRBV7-2 and TRBJ2-1; TRBD2 agrees at 13 bases. The CDR3 covers 15 residues. Unmatched junction bases numbered 5, after V lost 3 bases and J lost 9 bases. The V gene's germline CDR1 is SGHTA and CDR2 FQGNSA. CDR3 coding DNA: TGTGCCAGCAGCTTCAGGACTAGCGGGGGAGGTGAGCAGTTCTTC. This sequence encodes CASSFRTSGGGEQFF.

The chain recombines TRBV7-6 with TRBJ1-1; TRBD1 is a possible D gene (5 bases). V lost 5 bases and J lost 0, with 10 bases in between. Germline lookup yields CDR1 SGHVS and CDR2 FNYEAQ. There are 14 residues in the CDR3. CDR3 residues: CASSVGHLNTEAFF. CDR3 coding DNA: TGTGCCAGCAGCGTAGGACACCTGAACACTGAAGCTTTCTTT.

The chain joins TRBV9 to TRBJ1-5; TRBD1 matches 9 bases. Losses at the gene ends were 0 bases for V and 6 bases for J; bases not matched to a gene: 1. Germline V lookup: CDR1 SGDLS, CDR2 YYNGEE. This CDR3 contains 14 residues. For the CDR3, the DNA is TGTGCCAGCAGCGTAGGACAGGGGGGTCAGCCCCAGCATTTT. Translating it yields CASSVGQGGQPQHF.

The chain joins TRBV10-3 to TRBJ1-3; D perhaps matches TRBD1 (5 bases). This CDR3 region has 15 residues. V was trimmed by 4 bases and J by 1 base, leaving 11 bases between them. Germline V gene lookup returns CDR1 ENHRY and CDR2 SYGVKD. The CDR3 is CAISVPSGSGNTIYF. The DNA for the CDR3 is TGTGCCATCAGTGTCCCCTCAGGGTCTGGAAACACCATATATTTT.

J is TRBJ1-3 and V is TRBV9; D not resolved. Germline-derived CDR1 and CDR2 are SGDLS and YYNGEE. V lost 1 base, J lost 10 bases, and 27 bases lay in between. The CDR3 sequence is 18 residues long. The CDR3 bases are TGTGCCAGCAGCGTAAGGCCCTCAAACTCAGGTGGTGGTTGGACCATATATTTT. Its protein product is CASSVRPSNSGGGWTIYF.

The rearrangement uses TRBV28 and TRBJ1-2; D is uncertain. The germline gives CDR1 MDHEN, CDR2 SYDVKM. Trimming pared 5 bases from V and 7 bases from J, leaving 29 bases between. This CDR3 has 18 residues. The CDR3 loop reads CASSPPRGYQSRRRGYTF. The CDR3 DNA is TGTGCCAGCAGTCCCCCGCGGGGTTATCAGTCTCGGCGGCGTGGCTACACCTTC.

The V gene is TRBV29-1, the J gene TRBJ2-7; 10 bases align to TRBD1. The CDR3 spans 13 residues. J lost 6 bases, V lost 7 bases, and 9 bases had no gene match. CDR1 and CDR2 (germline): SQVTM, ANQGSEA. The CDR3 spells CSGGQGGGGEQYF. The DNA of the CDR3 is TGCAGCGGAGGACAGGGGGGAGGTGGCGAGCAGTACTTC.

This clone was counted once. J is TRBJ1-5 and V is TRBV2; D may be TRBD1 (6 bases). CDR3 length: 14 residues. V was shortened by 6 bases and J by 5 bases, with 14 bases between the two germline ends. Germline loops: CDR1 SNHLY, CDR2 FYNNEI. The CDR3 sequence is CASRYQGRDQPQHF. In nucleotides, the CDR3 is TGTGCCAGCAGATATCAGGGGCGCGATCAGCCCCAGCATTTT.

This clone showed up just a few times. The chain has TRBV27 and TRBJ1-5; maybe TRBD1 (6 bases). The germline V and J ends were trimmed by 7 bases and 7 bases, with 20 bases remaining between them. The CDR3 totals 15 residues. Germline CDR1 reads MNHEY; CDR2 reads SMNVEV (reference sequence). DNA for the CDR3: TGTGCCAGCACCTTAAATCCCAGGGGAGACCAGCCCCAGCATTTT. It encodes CASTLNPRGDQPQHF.

The chain employs TRBV7-9 and TRBJ2-2; 8 bases fit TRBD1. The V and J ends lost 5 bases and 6 bases, in that order; junction bases with no gene match: 11. The CDR3 length is 16 residues. Germline V CDR1 and CDR2: SEHNR, FQNEAQ (reference sequence). The DNA of the CDR3 is TGTGCCAGCAGCCGCCAGGGGGCGGCATTGGCCGGGGAGCTGTTTTTT. Residues: CASSRQGAALAGELFF.

This clone was seen only a few times. This chain uses TRBV28 with TRBJ2-7, with D possibly matching TRBD2 (6 bases). V shed 5 bases and J shed 2 bases, with 19 bases lying between them. CDR1 and CDR2 (germline): MDHEN, SYDVKM. The CDR3 consists of 16 residues. The CDR3 loop is CASSATWGGSTYEQYF. CDR3 sequence (DNA): TGTGCCAGCAGTGCCACATGGGGAGGATCTACCTACGAGCAGTACTTC. The whole variable domain, remainder taken from reference TRBV28 and TRBJ2-7, is DVKVTQSSRYLVKRTGEKVFLECVQDMDHENMFWYRQDPGLGLRLIYFSYDVKMKEKGDIPEGYSVSREKKERFSLILESASTNQTSMYLCASSATWGGSTYEQYFGPGTRLTVT.

V and J are TRBV27 and TRBJ1-1, with TRBD1 identical over 7 bases. Unmatched junction bases numbered 9, after V lost 4 bases and J lost 4 bases. Germline V gene data show CDR1 as MNHEY and CDR2 as SMNVEV (reference sequence). The CDR3 runs to 15 residues. The CDR3 DNA is TGTGCCAGCAGTTCAGCCGACAGGGTTTTCACTGAAGCTTTCTTT. Translation: CASSSADRVFTEAFF.

The chain links TRBV6-1 to TRBJ2-3; 10 positions agree with TRBD2. Germline loops: CDR1 MNHNS, CDR2 SASEGT. CDR3 size: 15 residues. The ends lost 6 bases at V and 1 base at J; junction bases unmatched: 4. DNA of the CDR3: TGTGCCAGCAGGGGTCTAGCGGGGGGCACAGATACGCAGTATTTT. Translated: CASRGLAGGTDTQYF.

The rearrangement joins TRBV25-1 to TRBJ2-5; tentatively, D is TRBD1 (6 bases). This CDR3 is built from 14 residues. V was cut by 3 bases and J by 6 bases, with 14 bases left in between. The germline V gene has CDR1 MGHDK and CDR2 SYGVNS. CDR3: CASSDTGFVKTQYF. The CDR3, as DNA: TGTGCCAGCAGTGACACAGGGTTTGTAAAGACCCAGTACTTC.

CDR3 nucleotide sequence: TGTGCCAGCAGTCCAGGGACAGGGGTGCAGCCCCAGCATTTT. This encodes CASSPGTGVQPQHF. This rearrangement joins TRBV28 to TRBJ1-5; TRBD1 matches 10 bases. The CDR3 has 14 residues. The V gene's germline CDR1 is MDHEN and CDR2 SYDVKM. V trimming: 5 bases; J trimming: 7 bases; junction bases outside the gene matches: 5.

The chain carries TRBV11-3 and TRBJ2-2; 10 bases fit TRBD1. The V gene's germline CDR1 is SGHNT and CDR2 YENEEA. The CDR3 contains 17 residues. Trimming removed 3 bases from V and 3 bases from J; junction bases left unmatched: 7. CDR3 loop: CASSFHAGTGDTGELFF. In DNA, the CDR3 is TGTGCCAGCAGCTTTCACGCCGGGACAGGGGACACCGGGGAGCTGTTTTTT.

V and J are TRBV28 and TRBJ1-2; 9 bases are shared with TRBD1. The CDR3 extends over 17 amino acids. After removal of 1 base from V and 5 bases from J, the junction contained 11 bases not matched to a gene. Germline V gene lookup returns CDR1 MDHEN and CDR2 SYDVKM. The CDR3 nucleotides read TGTGCCAGCAGTTTATTCCCACAGGGGGCAGCATCATATGGCTACACCTTC. Residues: CASSLFPQGAASYGYTF.